A single sample gave rise to the 8 T cell receptor beta chains below, sequenced in a study of early T cells in non-severe SARS-CoV-2 infection. From the 5' RACE reads, TCRdb called clonotypes with MiXCR, one entry per CDR3 protein. The sample has some 57,000 distinct CDR3 sequences; about 13% are singletons. Material for sequencing was whole blood. Source of these receptors: an adult who was a healthcare worker with PCR-confirmed SARS-CoV-2 infection or an uninfected control (not recorded which).

This clonotype was counted a few times. The chain links TRBV20-1 to TRBJ2-1; 9 positions match TRBD2. The CDR3 is made up of 17 amino acids. J was trimmed by 4 bases and V by 7 bases; bases with no gene match: 17. The V gene's germline CDR1 is DFQATT and CDR2 SNEGSKA (reference sequence). The CDR3 DNA is TGCAGTGTTGGGGGGCGGCTAGCGGGGAACCTATACAATGAGCAGTTCTTC. Amino acids: CSVGGRLAGNLYNEQFF.

This chain uses TRBV6-5 with TRBJ2-5, with D tentatively TRBD1 (6 bases). V was clipped by 5 bases and J by 4 bases, with 20 bases between them. The CDR3 is made up of 16 amino acids. CDR1 is MNHEY, CDR2 SVGAGI, per germline. CDR3 coding DNA: TGTGCCAGCAGTCCTAGATCAGGGGCGAGCAGAGAGACCCAGTACTTC. It encodes CASSPRSGASRETQYF.

This clonotype appeared many times. V gene TRBV4-2 combines with J gene TRBJ1-2; no firm D call. Germline values: CDR1 LGHNA, CDR2 YNFKEQ. Trimming took 0 bases from V and 2 from J, leaving 10 bases between them. This CDR3 spans 15 amino acids. The DNA of the CDR3 is TGTGCCAGCAGCCAAGATGATCAGCCCAACTATGGCTACACCTTC. Encoded protein: CASSQDDQPNYGYTF.

The rearrangement uses TRBV5-1 and TRBJ1-1; 7 positions agree with TRBD1. Germline CDR1 is SGHRS and CDR2 is YFSETQ. CDR3 length equals 12 residues. V shed 4 bases and J 7 bases; nucleotides not matched to a gene: 4. Here the CDR3 DNA reads TGCGCCAGCAGCGGCGGGACAGATGAAGCTTTCTTT. Translating it yields CASSGGTDEAFF.

In this sample, this clonotype turned up many times. V is TRBV24-1 and J is TRBJ1-5; D possibly corresponds to TRBD1 (5 bases). V dropped 6 bases and J dropped 6 bases, with 14 bases sitting between them. Germline V lookup: CDR1 KGHDR, CDR2 SFDVKD. The length of the CDR3 is 14 residues. The CDR3 DNA sequence: TGTGCCACCAGTCCAGGAGGGGAGGGTCAGCCCCAGCATTTT. This gives the protein CATSPGGEGQPQHF.

In this sample, this clonotype turned up many times. The chain combines TRBV7-2 with TRBJ2-5, with 13 bases lining up with TRBD2. Germline trimming cut 2 bases from V and 4 bases from J; bases unmatched to any gene: 1. Germline values: CDR1 SGHTA, CDR2 FQGNSA. This CDR3 is built from 15 residues. The CDR3 nucleotides are TGTGCCAGCAGCTTAAGACTAGCGGGGGGAGAGACCCAGTACTTC. The encoded protein is CASSLRLAGGETQYF.

The chain's CDR3 is CAWSAGTDTQYF. For the CDR3, the DNA is TGTGCCTGGAGTGCCGGCACAGATACGCAGTATTTT. This chain links TRBV30 with TRBJ2-3; D gene unclear. CDR3 length equals 12 residues. V shed 1 base and J shed 1 base, with 3 bases lying between them. Germline CDR1 GTSNPN, CDR2 SVGIG (reference sequence).

This clonotype has a handful of counts. The chain links TRBV11-2 to TRBJ2-3; 13 bases map to TRBD2. Germline CDR1 reads SGHAT; CDR2 reads FQNNGV. The CDR3 covers 16 residues. V shed 5 bases and J 5 bases; nucleotides not matched to a gene: 7. Written as DNA, the CDR3 is TGTGCCAGCAGCCCACTAGCGGGAGGGCCAGGAGATACGCAGTATTTT. Its translation is CASSPLAGGPGDTQYF.